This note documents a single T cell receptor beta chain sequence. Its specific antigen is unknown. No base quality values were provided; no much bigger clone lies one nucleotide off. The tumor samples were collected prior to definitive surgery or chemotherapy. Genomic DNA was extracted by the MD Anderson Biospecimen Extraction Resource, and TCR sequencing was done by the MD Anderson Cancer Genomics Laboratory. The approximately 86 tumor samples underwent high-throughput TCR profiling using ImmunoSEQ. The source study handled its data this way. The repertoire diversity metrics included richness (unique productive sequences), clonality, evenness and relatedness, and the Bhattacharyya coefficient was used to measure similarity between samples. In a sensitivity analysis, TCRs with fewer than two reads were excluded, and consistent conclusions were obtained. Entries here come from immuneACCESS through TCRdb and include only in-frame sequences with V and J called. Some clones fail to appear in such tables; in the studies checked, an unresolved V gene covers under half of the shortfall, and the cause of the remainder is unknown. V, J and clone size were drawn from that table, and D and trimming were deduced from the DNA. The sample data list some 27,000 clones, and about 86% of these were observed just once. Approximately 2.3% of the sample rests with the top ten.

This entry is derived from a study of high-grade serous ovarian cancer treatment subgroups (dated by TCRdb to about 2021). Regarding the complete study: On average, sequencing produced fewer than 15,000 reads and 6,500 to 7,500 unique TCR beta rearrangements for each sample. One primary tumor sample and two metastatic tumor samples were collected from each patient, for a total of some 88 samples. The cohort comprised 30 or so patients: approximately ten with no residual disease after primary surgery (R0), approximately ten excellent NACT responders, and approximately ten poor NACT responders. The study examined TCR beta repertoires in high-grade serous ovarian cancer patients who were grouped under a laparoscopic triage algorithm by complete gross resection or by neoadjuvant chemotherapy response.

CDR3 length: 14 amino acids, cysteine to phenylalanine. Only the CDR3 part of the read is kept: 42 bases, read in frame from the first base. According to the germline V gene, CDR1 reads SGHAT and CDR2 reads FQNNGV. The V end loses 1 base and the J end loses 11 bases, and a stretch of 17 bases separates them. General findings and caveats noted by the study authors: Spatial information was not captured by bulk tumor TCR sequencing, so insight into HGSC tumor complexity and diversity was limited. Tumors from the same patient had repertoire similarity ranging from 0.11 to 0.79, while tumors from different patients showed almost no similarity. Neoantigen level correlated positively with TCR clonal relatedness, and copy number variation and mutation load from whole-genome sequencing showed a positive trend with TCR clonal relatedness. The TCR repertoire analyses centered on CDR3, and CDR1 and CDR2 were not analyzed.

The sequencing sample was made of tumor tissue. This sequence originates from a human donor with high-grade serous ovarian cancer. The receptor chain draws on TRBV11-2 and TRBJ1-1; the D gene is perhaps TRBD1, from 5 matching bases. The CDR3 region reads CASSLGTSGTGAFF. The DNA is TGTGCCAGCAGCTTAGGTACCTCGGGGACCGGGGCTTTCTTT.